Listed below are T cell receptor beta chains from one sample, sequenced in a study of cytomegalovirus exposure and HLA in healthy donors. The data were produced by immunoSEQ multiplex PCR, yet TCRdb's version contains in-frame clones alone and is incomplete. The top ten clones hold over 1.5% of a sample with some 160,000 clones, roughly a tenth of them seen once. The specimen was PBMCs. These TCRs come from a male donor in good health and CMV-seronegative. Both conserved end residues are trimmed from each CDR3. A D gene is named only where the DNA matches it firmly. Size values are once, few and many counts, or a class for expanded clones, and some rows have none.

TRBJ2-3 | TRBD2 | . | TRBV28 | ASSVVVGSPTSGRVGASTDTQY
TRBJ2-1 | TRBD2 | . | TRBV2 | ASSVRNSGSTHYNEQF
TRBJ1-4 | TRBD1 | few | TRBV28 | ASSQHRQGSNEKLF
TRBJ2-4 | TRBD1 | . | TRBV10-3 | AISGTGESKNIQY
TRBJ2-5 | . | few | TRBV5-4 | ASSLERGGETQY
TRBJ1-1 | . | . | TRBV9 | ASSVADLRTATEAF
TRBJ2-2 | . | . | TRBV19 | ASSIAPAYSDTGELF
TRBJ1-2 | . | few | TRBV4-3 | ASSQGEPTLNYGHT
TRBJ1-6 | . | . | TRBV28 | ASSPLGSGDSPLH
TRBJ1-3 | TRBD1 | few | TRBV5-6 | ASSVPRTGGSGNTIY
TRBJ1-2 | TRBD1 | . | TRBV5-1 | ASSLVRGQGYT
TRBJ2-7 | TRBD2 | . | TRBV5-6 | ASSHYSRKRGALHEQY
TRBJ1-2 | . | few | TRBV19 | ASRSEDSFYGYT
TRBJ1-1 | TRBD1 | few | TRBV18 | ASSPQGGMGAF
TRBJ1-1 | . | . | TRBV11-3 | ASSYTGYTEAF
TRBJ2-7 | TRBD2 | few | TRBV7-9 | ASSFGTSGSSYEQY
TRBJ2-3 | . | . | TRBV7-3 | ASSLTSEASPGDTQY
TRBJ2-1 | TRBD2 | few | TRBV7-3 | ASSLRGGGTYNEQF
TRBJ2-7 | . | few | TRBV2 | ASSENPPEY
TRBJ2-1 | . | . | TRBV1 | TSSHPLVPSGERGEQF
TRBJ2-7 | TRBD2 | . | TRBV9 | ASSSREGPYEQY
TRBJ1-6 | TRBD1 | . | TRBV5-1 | ASSQGQGNSPLH
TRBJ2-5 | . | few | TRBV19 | ASSIGGGETQY
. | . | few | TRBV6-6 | ASSYSRYSNQPQY
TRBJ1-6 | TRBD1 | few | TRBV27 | ASTQRYISGQGMDSPLH